This TCR beta chain was retrieved from a study of blood T cell repertoires in COVID-19. Study at large: Both acute and convalescent COVID-19 samples were obtained from the United States, Italy and Spain. Sources were T cells, B-cell-depleted T cells, or PBMCs; the material itself was cDNA or gDNA.

Per the study methods: Quantification of nucleated cells was approximated via reference gene primer amplification. The protocol was immunoSEQ multiplex PCR, while the TCRdb copy is restricted to in-frame clones and leaves out a portion. The DNA was the basis for D and trimming; V, J and clone size are from that table. This table has 95,000 to 150,000 clones, around nine tenths appearing once. Unmatched junction bases numbered 11, after V lost 0 bases and J lost 5 bases. CDR1 and CDR2 from the germline V gene are LNHNV and YYDKDF (reference sequence). The CDR3 is 18 amino acids. The TCR was taken from a woman of 80 years or more with acute or convalescent COVID-19. The V and J genes are TRBV15 and TRBJ1-1, with 11 bases lining up with TRBD1. Sequenced sample: peripheral blood. The CDR3 sequence is CATSRDKGQGAVRTEAFF. CDR3 nucleotide sequence: TGTGCCACCAGCAGAGATAAAGGACAGGGGGCTGTTAGGACTGAAGCTTTCTTT.